These T cell receptor beta chains were read from a single sample in a study of control samples from healthy donors and cancer patients. Some clones are missing from TCRdb's copy, which holds only in-frame ones; the method was immunoSEQ multiplex PCR. The sample shows 20,000 to 25,000 clones, 80% to 90% of them seen only once. The sample was PBMCs. The receptors were sampled from a man between 60 and 70 years old with colorectal cancer. The CDR3 runs from the conserved cysteine through the conserved F or W. Fields, in order: V gene, D gene, J gene, clone size, CDR3 protein, CDR3 DNA. A D gene is named only where the DNA matches it firmly. For some rows the clone size is stated as once, few or many, or as a class when expanded; others skip it.

>TRBV18|-|TRBJ1-5|-
CASSQLPQGKGNQPQHF
TGTGCCAGCTCACAACTCCCTCAGGGGAAGGGGAATCAGCCCCAGCATTTT
>TRBV11-2|-|TRBJ2-2|-
CASSPRWRENTGELFF
TGTGCCAGCAGCCCCAGGTGGCGGGAGAACACCGGGGAGCTGTTTTTT
>TRBV11-1|TRBD1|TRBJ1-2|once
CASSLLTGMDYGYTF
TGTGCCAGCAGCTTACTGACAGGGATGGACTATGGCTACACCTTC
>TRBV7-8|-|TRBJ1-3|-
CASSEDSSGNTIYF
TGTGCCAGCAGCGAGGACAGCTCTGGAAACACCATATATTTT
>TRBV10-2|TRBD1|TRBJ1-3|few
CASSESSQGAGTIYF
TGCGCCAGCAGTGAGTCGTCCCAGGGGGCAGGCACCATATATTTT
>TRBV5-8|-|TRBJ2-6|-
CASSFGVSGANVLTF
TGTGCCAGCAGCTTTGGAGTCTCTGGGGCCAACGTCCTGACTTTC
>TRBV6-2/TRBV6-3|TRBD2|TRBJ2-1|-
CASSYAGGRNEQFF
TGTGCCAGCAGTTACGCGGGGGGTCGGAATGAGCAGTTCTTC
>TRBV11-2|-|TRBJ1-5|-
CASSLGQGGGNQPQHF
TGTGCCAGCAGCTTAGGCCAGGGAGGGGGCAATCAGCCCCAGCATTTT
>TRBV30|TRBD1|TRBJ1-2|-
CAWDSGQGYGYTF
TGTGCCTGGGACTCGGGACAGGGTTATGGCTACACCTTC
>TRBV29-1|-|TRBJ2-6|-
CSVAGSGANVLTF
TGCAGCGTCGCAGGGTCTGGGGCCAACGTCCTGACTTTC
>TRBV2|-|TRBJ1-1|-
CASRDTGLLTFF
TGTGCCAGCAGAGATACAGGGTTATTAACTTTCTTT
>TRBV5-1|-|TRBJ2-5|-
CASSSGSGGRETQYF
TGCGCCAGCAGCTCCGGTAGTGGGGGGCGGGAGACCCAGTACTTC
>TRBV7-9|TRBD1|TRBJ2-7|-
CAVDGGGTGAYEQYF
TGTGCGGTGGATGGCGGTGGGACAGGGGCCTACGAGCAGTACTTC
>TRBV18|-|TRBJ1-3|-
CASSPGVAGNTIYF
TGTGCCAGCTCACCTGGGGTGGCTGGAAACACCATATATTTT
>TRBV5-1|-|TRBJ1-1|-
CASSLAFQDTEAFF
TGCGCCAGCAGCTTGGCTTTCCAAGATACTGAAGCTTTCTTT
>TRBV5-1|-|TRBJ2-3|-
CASSLGDGDTQYF
TGCGCCAGCAGCTTGGGTGATGGGGATACGCAGTATTTT
>TRBV4-1|TRBD2|TRBJ2-2|-
CASSPRRTSGAANTGELFF
TGCGCCAGCAGCCCTCGAAGGACTAGCGGGGCGGCCAACACCGGGGAGCTGTTTTTT
>TRBV5-1|-|TRBJ1-4|few
CASSPGTVSTNEKLFF
TGCGCCAGCAGCCCTGGGACGGTTTCAACTAATGAAAAACTGTTTTTT
>TRBV29-1|TRBD2|TRBJ2-2|-
CSVEVGLTGGGELFF
TGCAGCGTTGAAGTTGGCCTGACGGGAGGCGGGGAGCTGTTTTTT
>TRBV14|TRBD1|TRBJ1-2|few
CASSQTRQGYGYTF
TGTGCCAGCAGCCAAACCAGACAGGGATATGGCTACACCTTC
>TRBV5-1|-|TRBJ2-2|once
CASSLERGLTGELFF
TGCGCCAGCAGCTTGGAGCGCGGCCTCACCGGGGAGCTGTTTTTT
>TRBV19|-|TRBJ2-5|-
CASNQPPETQYF
TGTGCCAGTAACCAACCCCCAGAGACCCAGTACTTC
>TRBV19|TRBD1|TRBJ2-7|-
CASSSIGTGSYEQYF
TGTGCCAGTAGTTCAATCGGGACAGGGTCCTACGAGCAGTACTTC
>TRBV24-1|-|TRBJ2-1|-
CATSDRGNEQFF
TGTGCCACCAGTGATAGAGGAAATGAGCAGTTCTTC
>TRBV5-3|-|TRBJ2-7|-
CARSADGYEQYF
TGTGCCAGAAGCGCGGACGGCTACGAGCAGTACTTC
>TRBV29-1|-|TRBJ1-2|once
CSVEPGSYGYTF
TGCAGCGTTGAACCCGGGTCCTATGGCTACACCTTC
>TRBV29-1|-|TRBJ2-3|-
CSVETGWGTDTQYF
TGCAGCGTTGAAACAGGGTGGGGCACAGATACGCAGTATTTT
>TRBV7-9|-|TRBJ1-5|-
CASSLQGFQPQHF
TGTGCCAGCAGCTTACAAGGGTTTCAGCCCCAGCATTTT
>TRBV19|TRBD2|TRBJ2-3|-
CASSVLAGTDTQYF
TGTGCCAGTAGTGTTCTAGCGGGGACGGATACGCAGTATTTT
>TRBV3-1/TRBV3-2|-|TRBJ1-1|few
CASSQVQDTEAFF
TGTGCCAGCAGCCAAGTTCAGGACACTGAAGCTTTCTTT
>TRBV18|TRBD2|TRBJ2-2|-
CASSPTAGGHTGELFF
TGTGCCAGCTCACCAACGGCGGGGGGCCACACCGGGGAGCTGTTTTTT
>TRBV5-1|-|TRBJ1-5|-
CASSPGGSNQPQHF
TGCGCCAGCAGCCCGGGGGGGTCCAATCAGCCCCAGCATTTT
>TRBV15|TRBD1|TRBJ1-1|few
CATSGAKWTGATEAFF
TGTGCCACCAGCGGGGCCAAGTGGACAGGGGCCACTGAAGCTTTCTTT
>TRBV7-9|TRBD2|TRBJ2-5|-
CASSSGTVGGETQYF
TGTGCCAGCAGCTCCGGGACTGTGGGGGGGGAGACCCAGTACTTC
>TRBV4-3|-|TRBJ2-2|-
CASSPVFGTGELFF
TGCGCCAGCAGCCCCGTTTTCGGCACCGGGGAGCTGTTTTTT
>TRBV9|TRBD2|TRBJ2-1|-
CASSVDSGGGSEQFF
TGTGCCAGCAGCGTAGACTCGGGGGGAGGGAGTGAGCAGTTCTTC
>TRBV5-1|-|TRBJ1-1|-
CASRKIGSNWDSEAFF
TGCGCCAGCAGGAAAATAGGGAGCAATTGGGATTCTGAAGCTTTCTTT
>TRBV10-1|TRBD1|TRBJ2-7|few
CASSPRTGLYEQYF
TGCGCCAGCAGTCCCCGGACAGGCCTCTACGAGCAGTACTTC
>TRBV6-1|-|TRBJ1-5|-
CASSEVEGRGPQHF
TGTGCCAGCAGTGAAGTCGAGGGGAGGGGGCCCCAGCATTTT
>TRBV9|-|TRBJ1-6|few
CASSANPGQTPLHF
TGTGCCAGCAGCGCCAACCCGGGCCAAACACCCCTCCACTTT
>TRBV2|TRBD1|TRBJ2-1|-
CASIRQGAINEQFF
TGTGCCAGCATCCGACAGGGGGCTATCAATGAGCAGTTCTTC
>TRBV10-1|TRBD2|TRBJ2-7|-
CASSEVQGGIEQYF
TGCGCCAGCAGTGAAGTCCAGGGAGGGATCGAGCAGTACTTC
>TRBV6-1|-|TRBJ2-2|few
CASSEAEAGELFF
TGTGCCAGCAGTGAAGCTGAGGCCGGGGAGCTGTTTTTT
>TRBV6-5|-|TRBJ1-2|-
CASRPTGYGYTF
TGTGCCAGCAGACCGACAGGCTATGGCTACACCTTC
>TRBV6-4|TRBD1|TRBJ1-2|-
CASSDPDGQVLPNYGYTF
TGTGCCAGCAGTGACCCCGACGGACAGGTCCTCCCTAACTATGGCTACACCTTC
>TRBV9|TRBD1|TRBJ1-1|-
CASSVSGQGETEAFF
TGTGCCAGCAGCGTCTCCGGACAGGGGGAAACTGAAGCTTTCTTT
>TRBV6-1|-|TRBJ1-2|-
CASSESPSLGGRYGYTF
TGTGCCAGCAGTGAATCCCCTTCGTTGGGGGGAAGATATGGCTACACCTTC
>TRBV2|-|TRBJ2-3|-
CASSQLGAQYF
TGTGCCAGCAGCCAACTAGGGGCGCAGTATTTT
>TRBV2|-|TRBJ2-6|-
CASGPGEAGANVLTF
TGTGCCAGTGGGCCGGGAGAAGCCGGGGCCAACGTCCTGACTTTC
>TRBV6-6|-|TRBJ1-5|once
CASRHRTGNQPQHF
TGTGCCAGCAGACATAGGACAGGCAATCAGCCCCAGCATTTT
>TRBV9|-|TRBJ1-1|-
CASSVGPSDTEAFF
TGTGCCAGCAGCGTAGGCCCGTCGGACACTGAAGCTTTCTTT
>TRBV6-6|-|TRBJ1-1|-
CASSLTLNTEAFF
TGTGCCAGCAGTTTGACACTGAACACTGAAGCTTTCTTT
>TRBV2|-|TRBJ2-1|-
CASRQTVNEQFF
TGTGCCAGCAGGCAGACAGTCAATGAGCAGTTCTTC
>TRBV18|-|TRBJ1-2|-
CASSLDLTGRNGYTF
TGTGCCAGCTCACTAGACCTCACAGGGAGGAATGGCTACACCTTC
>TRBV3-1/TRBV3-2|-|TRBJ2-5|-
CASSHLTGKETQYF
TGTGCCAGCAGCCACCTAACGGGAAAAGAGACCCAGTACTTC
>TRBV6-5|-|TRBJ2-1|-
CASSSLAREQFF
TGTGCCAGCAGTTCACTAGCCAGAGAGCAGTTCTTC